This T cell receptor beta chain was observed in a study of Ad26.COV2.S vaccination and SARS-CoV-2 variants. Overall study context: A COV1001 Ad26.COV2.S trial-arm participant provided the sample. Intramuscularly, Ad26.COV2.S was given either once or twice, 56 days apart.

The germline gives CDR1 KGHSH, CDR2 LQKENI. V was shortened by 0 bases and J by 5 bases, with 26 bases between the two germline ends. The CDR3 is 19 amino acids. Treatment here: roughly 18 received Ad26.COV2.S at low or high dose, single or two shots; 5 received placebo; per-sample allocation not given. Repertoires come from day 63 after the first vaccine or placebo injection. An adult donor aged 18-55 years was enrolled in Boston. TCRdb's copy holds only in-frame clones and misses some; the assay was immunoSEQ multiplex PCR. The sample consists of roughly 320,000 clones, over 75% of them appearing once.

The chain links TRBV18 to TRBJ2-7; D tentatively reads TRBD1 or TRBD2 (6 bases each). The input for sequencing was peripheral blood, taken in a trial of Ad26.COV2.S vaccine versus placebo. The receptor was derived from a person aged 18-60 years who received the Ad26.COV2.S COVID-19 vaccine or a placebo. CDR3 sequence (DNA): TGTGCCAGCTCACCACCAAGACGAGGGGGACTCCAAAGGGACCACGAGCAGTACTTC. Protein sequence: CASSPPRRGGLQRDHEQYF. Full variable domain (outside the CDR3, taken from reference TRBV18 and TRBJ2-7): NAGVMQNPRHLVRRRGQEARLRCSPMKGHSHVYWYRQLPEEGLKFMVYLQKENIIDESGMPKERFSAEFPKEGPSILRIQQVVRGDSAAYFCASSPPRRGGLQRDHEQYFGPGTRLTVT.